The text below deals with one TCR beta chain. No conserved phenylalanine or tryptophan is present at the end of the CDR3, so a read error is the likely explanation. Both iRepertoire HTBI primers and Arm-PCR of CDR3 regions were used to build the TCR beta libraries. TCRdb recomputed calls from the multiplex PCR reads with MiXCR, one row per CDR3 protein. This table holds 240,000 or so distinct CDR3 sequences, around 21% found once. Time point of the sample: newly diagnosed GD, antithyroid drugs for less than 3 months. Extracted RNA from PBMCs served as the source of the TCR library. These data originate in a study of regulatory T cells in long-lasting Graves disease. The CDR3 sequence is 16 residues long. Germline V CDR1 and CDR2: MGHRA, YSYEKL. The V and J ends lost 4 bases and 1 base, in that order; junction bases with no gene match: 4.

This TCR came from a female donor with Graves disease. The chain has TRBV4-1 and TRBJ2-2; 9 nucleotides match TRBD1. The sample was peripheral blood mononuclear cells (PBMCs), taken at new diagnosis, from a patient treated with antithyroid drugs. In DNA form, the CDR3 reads TGCGCCAGCAGCCCGACGGGACAGGGGAACACCGGGGAGCTGTTTCTT. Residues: CASSPTGQGNTGELFL.